The entry that follows covers one T cell receptor beta chain sequence. Treatment reported: randomized to nivolumab then ipilimumab (arm A) or the reverse (arm B). No patient had prior DNA-damaging chemotherapy. Sorted cells were live CD3+CD8+, lacking CD19 and CD56, from PBMCs. Germline V gene sequence: CDR1 SQVTM, CDR2 ANQGSEA. Trimming cost V 6 bases and J 0 bases, with 9 bases left between them. The CDR3 has 13 amino acids. These data originate in a study of sequential checkpoint blockade in melanoma. About the research overall: Arm A got nivolumab then ipilimumab; arm B the reverse, 1:1. After both sequences, patients received maintenance nivolumab.

Assay used: immunoSEQ multiplex PCR; TCRdb lists only in-frame clones, some missing. The sample records about 22,000 clones, 75% to 90% being singletons. The TCR comes from a human donor with melanoma. The chain has TRBV29-1 and TRBJ1-5; no definite D call. The specimen was CD8+ T cells sorted from blood (inferred from file names), collected from a patient given nivolumab and ipilimumab in sequence. The CDR3 DNA reads TGCAGCGTAACAGCCGATAGCAATCAGCCCCAGCATTTT. Translation gives CSVTADSNQPQHF.